A single sample gave rise to the 10 T cell receptor beta chains below, sequenced in a study of blood T cell repertoires in COVID-19. The table came from immunoSEQ multiplex PCR; TCRdb's copy has only in-frame clones and leaves some out. The data hold more than 60,000 clones, with approximately 79% observed a single time. The sequencing input was peripheral blood. The receptors shown here come from a human donor with acute or convalescent COVID-19. The donor label of this sample is uncertain.

The rearrangement links TRBV2 to TRBJ2-1, with D possibly being TRBD2 (6 bases). CDR3 length equals 15 residues. V lost 4 bases and J 0 bases, leaving 10 bases between the germline ends. CDR1 and CDR2 from the germline V gene are SNHLY and FYNNEI. DNA for the CDR3: TGTGCCAGCAGTGTCGGAGGGGCCTCCTACAATGAGCAGTTCTTC. As protein: CASSVGGASYNEQFF.

This sequence joins TRBV4-2 and TRBJ2-1, with D maybe TRBD2 (6 bases). The germline CDR1 and CDR2 sequences are LGHNA and YNFKEQ. V lost 0 bases and J lost 8, with 17 bases in between. CDR3 length equals 16 residues. CDR3 region: CASSQDWVAGGYEQFF. The CDR3, as DNA: TGTGCCAGCAGCCAAGACTGGGTAGCCGGGGGATATGAGCAGTTCTTC.

This clone was picked up a small number of times. This chain uses TRBV6-4 with TRBJ2-5; TRBD2 aligns across 8 bases. Trimming at V came to 3 bases and at J to 1 base, leaving 4 bases not matched to a gene. The CDR3 length is 15 residues. The germline gives CDR1 MRHNA, CDR2 SNTAGT. The CDR3 is CASSEQRGPQETQYF. The CDR3 DNA is TGTGCCAGCAGTGAGCAGCGGGGGCCCCAAGAGACCCAGTACTTC.

This clone was detected a few times. The J gene is TRBJ1-2, the V gene TRBV7-9; 9 bases line up with TRBD1. Trimming cost V 5 bases and J 4 bases; bases outside gene matches: 8. Germline CDR1 and CDR2: SEHNR and FQNEAQ (reference sequence). The CDR3 is 15 residues long. CDR3 nucleotide sequence: TGTGCCAGCAGCCCCCGGGACAGGGTTTTCTATGGCTACACCTTC. Translating it yields CASSPRDRVFYGYTF.

This CDR3 reads CASSPTPTGFAPLHF. CDR3 DNA sequence: TGTGCCAGCAGCCCGACTCCCACAGGGTTCGCACCCCTCCACTTT. The rearrangement uses TRBV27 and TRBJ1-6; the D gene is possibly TRBD1 (6 bases). V was clipped by 6 bases and J by 11 bases, with 20 bases between them. The length of the CDR3 is 15 residues. Germline CDR1 MNHEY, CDR2 SMNVEV (reference sequence).

The V call is TRBV18, the J call TRBJ1-5; TRBD1 aligns across 9 bases. With V trimmed by 2 bases and J by 4 bases, 3 bases remained unmatched. The germline V gene has CDR1 KGHSH and CDR2 LQKENI. This CDR3 spans 15 amino acids. The CDR3 coding sequence is TGTGCCAGCTCACCAGGGACAGGGACAAATCAGCCCCAGCATTTT. Protein: CASSPGTGTNQPQHF.

This clone was recorded only once. V usage is TRBV13 and J usage is TRBJ2-7, with D hard to call. V lost 5 bases and J 4 bases, leaving 12 bases between the germline ends. This CDR3 is 13 amino acids long. The germline gives CDR1 PRHDT, CDR2 FYEKMQ (reference sequence). Here the CDR3 DNA reads TGTGCCAGCAGCCCGATGGGCGAATACGAGCAGTACTTC. Protein sequence: CASSPMGEYEQYF.

The J gene is TRBJ1-3, the V gene TRBV27, with D uncertain. Germline loops: CDR1 MNHEY, CDR2 SMNVEV (reference sequence). This CDR3 comprises 15 residues. Trimming removed 1 base at V and 0 bases at J, with 7 bases between. CDR3 protein: CASSLYGPSGNTIYF. The CDR3 coding sequence is TGTGCCAGCAGTTTATATGGGCCCTCTGGAAACACCATATATTTT.

This chain links TRBV28 with TRBJ2-5; D uncertain. The CDR3 is 13 residues long. The germline gives CDR1 MDHEN, CDR2 SYDVKM. V lost 2 bases and J lost 1, with 5 bases in between. DNA for the CDR3: TGTGCCAGCAGTTTACCAGTCCAAGAGACCCAGTACTTC. This gives the protein CASSLPVQETQYF.

The chain links TRBV5-5 to TRBJ2-5; 9 nucleotides align to TRBD2. The J segment lost 5 bases and the V segment lost 4 bases, leaving 12 bases of the junction unmatched. Germline CDR1 is SGHKS and CDR2 is YYEKEE (reference sequence). CDR3 size: 16 residues. The CDR3 DNA reads as TGTGCCAGCAGCATGGGGTTAGCGGGAGTTGCGGAGACCCAGTACTTC. Amino acids: CASSMGLAGVAETQYF.